These T cell receptor beta chains were read from a single sample in a study of CD8 T cells in Susac syndrome. A single record per CDR3 protein comes from TCRdb applying MiXCR to the immunoSEQ multiplex PCR reads. The sample records 200,000 or so distinct CDR3 sequences, about 90% being singletons. The sequenced sample was CD8+ T cells from PBMCs. The receptors derive from a human donor with multiple sclerosis. The CDR3 runs from the conserved cysteine through the conserved F or W. Fields, in order: J gene, D gene, clone size, V gene, CDR3 protein, CDR3 DNA. D genes are given only for firm matches. The listing skips clone size in some rows; elsewhere it reads once, few, many or a size class.

J: TRBJ1-4
D: NA
size: NA
V: TRBV7-9
CDR3: CASSLATDSTNEKLFF
DNA: TGTGCCAGCAGCTTAGCGACAGATTCAACTAATGAAAAACTGTTTTTT

J: TRBJ2-7
D: TRBD2
size: NA
V: TRBV7-9
CDR3: CASSFRGGSGSYEQYF
DNA: TGTGCCAGCAGCTTCCGCGGTGGTAGCGGGAGCTACGAGCAGTACTTC

J: TRBJ1-1
D: NA
size: once
V: TRBV11-2
CDR3: CASNRINTEAFF
DNA: TGTGCCAGCAATAGGATAAACACTGAAGCTTTCTTT

J: TRBJ2-7
D: NA
size: NA
V: TRBV12-3/TRBV12-4
CDR3: CAHEGRYAGQNYEQYF
DNA: TGTGCACACGAGGGGCGGTACGCGGGACAGAACTACGAGCAGTACTTC

J: TRBJ2-2
D: NA
size: NA
V: TRBV6-1
CDR3: CASSPLTGSRHTGELFF
DNA: TGTGCCAGCAGTCCCCTCACAGGGAGTCGACACACCGGGGAGCTGTTTTTT

J: TRBJ1-4
D: TRBD1
size: NA
V: TRBV7-2
CDR3: CASSLLPVQGPDEKLFF
DNA: TGTGCCAGCAGCTTACTCCCCGTACAGGGGCCGGATGAAAAACTGTTTTTT

J: TRBJ2-1
D: TRBD2
size: NA
V: TRBV24-1
CDR3: CATSDAGLAPNEQFF
DNA: TGTGCCACCAGTGATGCGGGACTAGCGCCAAATGAGCAGTTCTTC

J: TRBJ2-7
D: NA
size: NA
V: TRBV9
CDR3: CASSVATAYEQYF
DNA: TGTGCCAGCAGCGTAGCAACAGCCTACGAGCAGTACTTC

J: TRBJ2-3
D: NA
size: once
V: TRBV27
CDR3: CASTDLTDTQYF
DNA: TGTGCCAGCACCGATCTAACAGATACGCAGTATTTT

J: TRBJ2-5
D: NA
size: NA
V: TRBV28
CDR3: CASSRYRETQYF
DNA: TGTGCCAGCAGCCGGTACCGTGAGACCCAGTACTTC

J: TRBJ2-5
D: NA
size: NA
V: TRBV10-2
CDR3: CASSESGGEETQYF
DNA: TGCGCCAGCAGTGAGTCAGGGGGAGAAGAGACCCAGTACTTC

J: TRBJ1-5
D: NA
size: NA
V: TRBV2
CDR3: CASSERQNQPQHF
DNA: TGTGCCAGCAGTGAAAGACAGAACCAGCCCCAGCATTTT

J: TRBJ1-2
D: NA
size: NA
V: TRBV15
CDR3: CATSRVPGGRANYGYTF
DNA: TGTGCCACCAGCAGAGTCCCCGGGGGCCGAGCTAACTATGGCTACACCTTC

J: TRBJ2-1
D: TRBD2
size: NA
V: TRBV12-3/TRBV12-4
CDR3: CASRPGGGPRNEQFF
DNA: TGTGCCAGCAGACCGGGCGGGGGGCCCAGGAATGAGCAGTTCTTC

J: TRBJ1-6
D: NA
size: once
V: TRBV7-8
CDR3: CASSSLVTPADNSPLHF
DNA: TGTGCCAGCAGCTCACTGGTAACGCCAGCCGATAATTCACCCCTCCACTTT

J: TRBJ1-1
D: TRBD1
size: NA
V: TRBV11-2
CDR3: CASSPGQGDLGTEAFF
DNA: TGTGCCAGCAGCCCGGGACAGGGTGATTTGGGCACTGAAGCTTTCTTT

J: TRBJ1-6
D: NA
size: NA
V: TRBV13
CDR3: CASSPDLHSPLHF
DNA: TGTGCCAGCAGCCCGGACCTCCATTCACCCCTCCACTTT

J: TRBJ2-7
D: NA
size: NA
V: TRBV7-9
CDR3: CASSPRDGYEQYF
DNA: TGTGCCAGTAGTCCCCGGGACGGCTACGAGCAGTACTTC

J: TRBJ1-2
D: NA
size: NA
V: TRBV12-3/TRBV12-4
CDR3: CASSWGHYGDGYTF
DNA: TGTGCCAGCAGTTGGGGGCACTATGGGGATGGCTACACCTTC

J: TRBJ2-3
D: NA
size: NA
V: TRBV7-3
CDR3: CASSLSGFTDTQYF
DNA: TGTGCCAGCAGCTTGAGCGGGTTCACAGATACGCAGTATTTT

J: TRBJ2-4
D: TRBD1
size: NA
V: TRBV4-1
CDR3: CASSLLLLDRGQAKNIQYF
DNA: TGCGCCAGCAGCCTCCTCCTCCTTGACAGGGGACAAGCCAAAAACATTCAGTACTTC

J: TRBJ1-6
D: NA
size: NA
V: TRBV27
CDR3: CASSRDTNSPLHF
DNA: TGTGCCAGCAGTAGGGACACCAATTCACCCCTCCACTTT